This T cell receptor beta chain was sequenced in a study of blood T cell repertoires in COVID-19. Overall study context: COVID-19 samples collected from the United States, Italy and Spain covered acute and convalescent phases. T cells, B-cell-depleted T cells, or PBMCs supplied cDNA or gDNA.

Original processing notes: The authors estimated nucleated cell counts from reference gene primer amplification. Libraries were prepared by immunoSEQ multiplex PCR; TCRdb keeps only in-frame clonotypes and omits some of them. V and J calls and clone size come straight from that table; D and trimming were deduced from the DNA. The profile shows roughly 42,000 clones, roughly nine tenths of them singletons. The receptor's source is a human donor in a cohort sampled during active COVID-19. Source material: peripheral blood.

CDR3 DNA sequence: TGTGCCAGCAGTTTCCAGGGATCAGTCGAGCAGTACTTC. This codes for CASSFQGSVEQYF. The V call is TRBV12-3 or TRBV12-4, the J call TRBJ2-7, with D possibly matching TRBD1 (5 bases). V lost 3 bases and J lost 6, with 12 bases in between. The CDR3 is made up of 13 amino acids.